This TCR beta chain came from a study of blood T cell repertoires in COVID-19. Recovered Cohort 3 donors showed two negative PCRs, clearance, or symptom resolution. Concerning this clone itself: Other DNA sequences in this sample translate to the same CDR3.

In the original processing: Scientists estimated how many nucleated cells there were by amplifying reference gene primers. Sequenced by immunoSEQ multiplex PCR; TCRdb stores in-frame clones only, minus some. V, J and clone size reflect that table, while D and trimming were determined from the DNA. The repertoire holds some 490,000 clones, with about 85% as singletons. V dropped 0 bases and J dropped 0 bases, with 5 bases sitting between them. CDR3 size: 14 residues. Germline loops: CDR1 SGDLS, CDR2 YYNGEE. This sequence originates from a woman aged 55-69 years who had recovered from COVID-19. The chain is built from TRBV9 and TRBJ2-3; D not certain. Specimen: PBMCs or T cells enriched from blood (not recorded which). The CDR3 here is CASSVVGSTDTQYF. For the CDR3, the DNA is TGTGCCAGCAGCGTAGTCGGTAGCACAGATACGCAGTATTTT.